This TCR beta chain was obtained from a study of T-cell memory formation after mild COVID-19. Study-level information: TCR clusters were largely donor specific. Overall study findings and caveats: A subset of responding clones appeared in pre-infection memory, suggesting cross-reactive memory joined. Contracting clones localized mainly to CM and EM when CD4+ and mainly to EMRA when CD8+. Clones that contracted from day 15 to 85 had balanced CD4/CD8; later expanders were CD4+ biased.

J lost 5 bases, V lost 5 bases, and 5 bases had no gene match. The CDR3 has 13 residues. Germline V CDR1 and CDR2: MNHNS, SASEGT. This clonotype was observed a few times. Its antigen is not known. TCRdb passed the 5' RACE reads through MiXCR, listing each CDR3 protein once. The data show around 320,000 distinct CDR3 sequences, approximately 19% seen once. The sequenced sample consisted of PBMCs or a T cell subset sorted from them (not recorded which). This clonotype was obtained from a man aged 18 to 30 who had mild COVID-19 (a few samples of this study predate the infection). Cell type and time point are not known. This rearrangement joins TRBV6-1 to TRBJ1-2; TRBD1 matches 7 bases. The CDR3 DNA is TGTGCCAGCAGTCCTTCAGGGGGGTATGGCTACACCTTC. This gives the protein CASSPSGGYGYTF.